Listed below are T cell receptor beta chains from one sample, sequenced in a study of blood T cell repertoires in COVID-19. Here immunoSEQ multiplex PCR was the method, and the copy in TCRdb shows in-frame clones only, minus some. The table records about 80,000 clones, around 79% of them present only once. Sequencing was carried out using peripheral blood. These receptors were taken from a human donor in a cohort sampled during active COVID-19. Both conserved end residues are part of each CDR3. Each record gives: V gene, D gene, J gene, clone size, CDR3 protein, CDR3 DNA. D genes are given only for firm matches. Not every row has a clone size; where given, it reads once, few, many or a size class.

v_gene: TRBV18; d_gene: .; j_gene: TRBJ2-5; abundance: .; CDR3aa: CASSPQEGISTQYF; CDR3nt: TGTGCCAGCTCACCACAGGAGGGTATCTCGACCCAGTACTTC
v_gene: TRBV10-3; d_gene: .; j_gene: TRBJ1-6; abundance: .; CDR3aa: CAISESLGGWDSPLHF; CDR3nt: TGTGCCATCAGTGAGTCCCTCGGGGGATGGGATTCACCCCTCCACTTT
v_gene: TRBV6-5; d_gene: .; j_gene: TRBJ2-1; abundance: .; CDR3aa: CASIRTSYNEQFF; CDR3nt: TGTGCCAGCATTAGAACTTCCTACAATGAGCAGTTCTTC
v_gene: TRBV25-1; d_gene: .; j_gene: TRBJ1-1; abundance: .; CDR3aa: CASSEGGRNTEAFF; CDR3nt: TGTGCCAGCAGTGAAGGGGGCCGTAACACTGAAGCTTTCTTT
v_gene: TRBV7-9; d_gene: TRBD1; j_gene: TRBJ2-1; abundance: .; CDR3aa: CASSSATGTGVNEQFF; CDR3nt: TGTGCCAGCAGCTCCGCCACCGGGACAGGGGTCAATGAGCAGTTCTTC
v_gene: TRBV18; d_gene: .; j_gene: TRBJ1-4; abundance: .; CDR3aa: CASSPLQGNGEKLFF; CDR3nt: TGTGCCAGCTCACCACTACAGGGTAATGGAGAAAAACTGTTTTTT
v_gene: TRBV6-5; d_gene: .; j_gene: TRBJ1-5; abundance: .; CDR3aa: CASHRTEHQPQHF; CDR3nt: TGTGCCAGCCATCGGACAGAGCATCAGCCCCAGCATTTT
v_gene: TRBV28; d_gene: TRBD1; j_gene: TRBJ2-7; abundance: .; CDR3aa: CASSRDRDYEQYF; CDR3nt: TGTGCCAGCAGTCGGGACAGGGACTACGAGCAGTACTTC
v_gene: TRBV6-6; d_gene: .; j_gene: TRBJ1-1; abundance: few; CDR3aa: CASSPRVKTPEAFF; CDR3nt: TGTGCCAGCAGCCCACGGGTCAAGACGCCTGAAGCTTTCTTT
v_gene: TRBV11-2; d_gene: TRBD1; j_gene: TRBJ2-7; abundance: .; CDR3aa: CASSSDRGNSEQYF; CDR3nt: TGTGCCAGCAGTTCCGACAGGGGTAATTCCGAGCAGTACTTC
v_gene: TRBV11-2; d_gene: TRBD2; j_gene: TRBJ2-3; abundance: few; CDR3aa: CASSSPTSGTGDTQYF; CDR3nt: TGTGCCAGCAGCTCCCCGACTAGCGGGACGGGAGATACGCAGTATTTT
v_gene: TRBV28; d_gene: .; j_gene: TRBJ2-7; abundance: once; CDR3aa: CATHQGFFSYEQYF; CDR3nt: TGTGCCACCCACCAGGGGTTTTTCTCCTACGAGCAGTACTTC
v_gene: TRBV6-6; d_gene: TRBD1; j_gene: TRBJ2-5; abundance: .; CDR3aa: CASSWTGTQETQYF; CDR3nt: TGTGCCAGCAGTTGGACAGGGACACAAGAGACCCAGTACTTC
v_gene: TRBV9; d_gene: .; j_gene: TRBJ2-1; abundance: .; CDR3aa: CASSVYLLSSYNEQFF; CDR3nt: TGTGCCAGCAGCGTCTACCTACTTAGCTCCTACAATGAGCAGTTCTTC
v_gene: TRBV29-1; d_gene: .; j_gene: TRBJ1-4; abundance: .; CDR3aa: CSVNRDNDEKLFF; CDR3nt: TGCAGCGTGAACCGGGACAATGATGAAAAACTGTTTTTT
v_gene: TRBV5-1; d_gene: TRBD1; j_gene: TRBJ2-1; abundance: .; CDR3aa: CASSLWDRSINNEQFF; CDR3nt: TGCGCCAGCAGCTTGTGGGACAGGAGTATTAACAATGAGCAGTTCTTC
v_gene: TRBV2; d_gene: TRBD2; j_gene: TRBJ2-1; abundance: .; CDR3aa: CASTPAGGRGNEQFF; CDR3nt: TGTGCCAGCACCCCAGCGGGAGGAAGGGGTAATGAGCAGTTCTTC
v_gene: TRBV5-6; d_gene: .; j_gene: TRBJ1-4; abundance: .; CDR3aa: CASSPTGGPGKLFF; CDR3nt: TGTGCCAGCAGCCCGACCGGAGGACCAGGAAAACTGTTTTTT
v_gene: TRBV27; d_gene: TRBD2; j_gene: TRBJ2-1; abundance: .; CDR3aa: CASSWLAGTYEQFF; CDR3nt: TGTGCCAGCAGTTGGCTAGCGGGAACATATGAGCAGTTCTTC
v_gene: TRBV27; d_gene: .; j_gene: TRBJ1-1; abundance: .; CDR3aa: CASSLKANTEAFF; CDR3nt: TGTGCCAGCAGTTTAAAAGCGAACACTGAAGCTTTCTTT
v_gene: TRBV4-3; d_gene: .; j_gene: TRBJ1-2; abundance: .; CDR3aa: CASSPRQANYGYTF; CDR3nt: TGCGCCAGCAGCCCCCGACAGGCTAACTATGGCTACACCTTC
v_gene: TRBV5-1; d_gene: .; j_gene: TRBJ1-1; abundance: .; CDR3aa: CASSPPQQMNTEAFF; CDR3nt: TGCGCCAGCAGCCCCCCGCAACAGATGAACACTGAAGCTTTCTTT
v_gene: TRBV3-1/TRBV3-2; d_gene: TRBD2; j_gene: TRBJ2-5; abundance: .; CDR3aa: CASSQVASGGGETQYF; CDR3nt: TGTGCCAGCAGCCAAGTGGCTAGCGGGGGGGGAGAGACCCAGTACTTC
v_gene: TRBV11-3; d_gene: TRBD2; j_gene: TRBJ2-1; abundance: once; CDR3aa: CASSPGKAGVRNEQFF; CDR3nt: TGTGCCAGCAGCCCCGGGAAAGCGGGAGTTCGGAATGAGCAGTTCTTC
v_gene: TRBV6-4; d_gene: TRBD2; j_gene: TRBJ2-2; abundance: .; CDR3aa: CASSDPEMGLAGGKNTGELFF; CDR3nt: TGTGCCAGCAGTGACCCGGAGATGGGACTAGCGGGAGGAAAGAACACCGGGGAGCTGTTTTTT
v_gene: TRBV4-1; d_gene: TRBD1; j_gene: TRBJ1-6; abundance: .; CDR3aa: CASSQHRTGGSPLHF; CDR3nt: TGCGCCAGCAGCCAACATAGGACAGGCGGTTCACCCCTCCACTTT
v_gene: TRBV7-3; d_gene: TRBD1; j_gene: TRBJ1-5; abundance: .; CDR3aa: CASSPGGAGGLNQPQHF; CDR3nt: TGTGCCAGCAGCCCCGGTGGGGCAGGGGGCTTGAATCAGCCCCAGCATTTT
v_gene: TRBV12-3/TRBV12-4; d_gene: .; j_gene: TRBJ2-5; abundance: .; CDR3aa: CASSFDYWETQYF; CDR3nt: TGTGCCAGCAGTTTTGACTATTGGGAGACCCAGTACTTC
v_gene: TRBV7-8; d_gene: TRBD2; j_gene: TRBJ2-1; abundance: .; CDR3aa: CASRNTTSGGPSSYNEQFF; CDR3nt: TGTGCCAGCAGGAATACTACTAGCGGGGGTCCTAGCTCCTACAATGAGCAGTTCTTC
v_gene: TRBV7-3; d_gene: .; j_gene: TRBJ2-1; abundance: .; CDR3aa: CASSQSGAKIGEQFF; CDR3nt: TGTGCCAGCAGCCAATCAGGGGCTAAAATAGGTGAGCAGTTCTTC
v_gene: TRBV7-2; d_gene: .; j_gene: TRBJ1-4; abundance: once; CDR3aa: CASSQHLSTNEKLFF; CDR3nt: TGTGCCAGCAGCCAACACCTTTCAACTAATGAAAAACTGTTTTTT
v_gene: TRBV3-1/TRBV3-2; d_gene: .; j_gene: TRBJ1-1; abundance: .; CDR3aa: CASSLTLMNTEAFF; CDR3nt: TGTGCCAGCAGCCTGACACTTATGAACACTGAAGCTTTCTTT
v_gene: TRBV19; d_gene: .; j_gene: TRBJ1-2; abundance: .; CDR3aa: CASSPHRFYGYTF; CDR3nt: TGTGCCAGTAGTCCCCACAGATTCTATGGCTACACCTTC
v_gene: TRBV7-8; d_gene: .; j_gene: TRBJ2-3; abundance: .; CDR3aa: CASSWLVTDTQYF; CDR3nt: TGTGCCAGCAGTTGGCTAGTCACAGATACGCAGTATTTT
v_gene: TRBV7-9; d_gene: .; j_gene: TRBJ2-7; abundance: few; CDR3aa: CASSSDRTALTYEQYF; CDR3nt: TGTGCCAGCAGCTCCGACAGAACAGCTTTGACCTACGAGCAGTACTTC
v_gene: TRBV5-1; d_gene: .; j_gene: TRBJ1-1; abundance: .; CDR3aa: CASSLPGTEAFF; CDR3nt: TGCGCCAGCAGCTTGCCCGGCACTGAAGCTTTCTTT
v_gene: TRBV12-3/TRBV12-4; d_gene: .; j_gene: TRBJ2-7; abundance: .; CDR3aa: CASSGYRGGEQYF; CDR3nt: TGTGCCAGCAGTGGCTACAGGGGAGGCGAGCAGTACTTC
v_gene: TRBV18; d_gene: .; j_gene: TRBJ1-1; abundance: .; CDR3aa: CASSPTTGWGTEAFF; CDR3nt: TGTGCCAGCTCACCTACTACAGGTTGGGGCACTGAAGCTTTCTTT
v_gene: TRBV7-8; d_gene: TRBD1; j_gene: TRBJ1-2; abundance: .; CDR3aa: CASSLQGVGNYGYTF; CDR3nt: TGTGCCAGCAGCTTACAGGGGGTGGGAAACTATGGCTACACCTTC
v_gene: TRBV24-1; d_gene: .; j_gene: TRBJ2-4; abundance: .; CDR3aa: CATSDRLEENIQYF; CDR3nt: TGTGCCACCAGTGACCGCCTAGAAGAAAACATTCAGTACTTC
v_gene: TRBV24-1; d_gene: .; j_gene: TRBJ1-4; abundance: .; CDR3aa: CATSDGREVEKLFF; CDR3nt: TGTGCCACCAGTGATGGCAGAGAGGTGGAAAAACTGTTTTTT